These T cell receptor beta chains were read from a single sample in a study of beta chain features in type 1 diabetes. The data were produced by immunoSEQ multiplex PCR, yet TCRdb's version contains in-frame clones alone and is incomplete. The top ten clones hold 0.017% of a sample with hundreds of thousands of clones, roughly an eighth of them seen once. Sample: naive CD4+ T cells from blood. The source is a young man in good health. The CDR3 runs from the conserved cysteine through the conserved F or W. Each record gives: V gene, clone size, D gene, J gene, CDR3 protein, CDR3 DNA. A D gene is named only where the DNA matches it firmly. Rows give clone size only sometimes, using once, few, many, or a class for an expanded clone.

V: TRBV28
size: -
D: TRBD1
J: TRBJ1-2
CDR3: CASRRTGAGYTF
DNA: TGTGCCAGCAGACGGACAGGGGCTGGCTACACCTTC

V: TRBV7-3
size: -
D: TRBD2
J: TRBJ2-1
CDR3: CASSLTSGRASEQFF
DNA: TGTGCCAGCAGCTTGACTAGCGGGAGGGCCTCTGAGCAGTTCTTC

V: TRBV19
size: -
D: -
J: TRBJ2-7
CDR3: CASSIVQGREQYF
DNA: TGTGCCAGTAGTATAGTGCAGGGTCGGGAGCAGTACTTC

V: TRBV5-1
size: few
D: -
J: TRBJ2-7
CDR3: CASSLAPSGGPSYEQYF
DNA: TGCGCCAGCAGCTTGGCCCCTTCAGGGGGGCCATCCTACGAGCAGTACTTC

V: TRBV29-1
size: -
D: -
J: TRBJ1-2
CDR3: CSVDADSYGYTF
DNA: TGCAGCGTTGACGCGGACAGCTATGGCTACACCTTC

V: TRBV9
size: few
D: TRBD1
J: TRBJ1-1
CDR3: CASSKALPGQGYTEAFF
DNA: TGTGCCAGCAGTAAAGCTCTCCCGGGACAGGGATATACTGAAGCTTTCTTT

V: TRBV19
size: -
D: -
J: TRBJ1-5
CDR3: CASSSQNQPQHF
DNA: TGTGCCAGTAGTAGTCAGAATCAGCCCCAGCATTTT

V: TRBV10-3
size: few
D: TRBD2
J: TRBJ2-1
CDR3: CAISESGLAGYNEQFF
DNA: TGTGCCATCAGTGAGTCGGGGCTAGCGGGGTACAATGAGCAGTTCTTC

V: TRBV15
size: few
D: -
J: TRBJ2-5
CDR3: CATSQGANVETQYF
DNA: TGTGCCACCAGCCAGGGTGCGAACGTAGAGACCCAGTACTTC

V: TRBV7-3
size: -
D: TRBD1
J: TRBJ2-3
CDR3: CASSPSIGGRVYF
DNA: TGTGCCAGCAGCCCGTCGATAGGGGGCAGGGTGTATTTT

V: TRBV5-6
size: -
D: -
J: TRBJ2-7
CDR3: CASSPTYSYEQYF
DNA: TGTGCCAGCAGCCCGACTTACTCCTACGAGCAGTACTTC

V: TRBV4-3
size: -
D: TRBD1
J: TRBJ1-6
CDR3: CASSQPHGGTGYNSPLHF
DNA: TGCGCCAGCAGCCAACCTCATGGGGGGACAGGGTATAATTCACCCCTCCACTTT

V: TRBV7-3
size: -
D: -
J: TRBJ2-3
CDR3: CASSLSGSIADTQYF
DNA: TGTGCCAGCAGCCTAAGCGGGTCGATCGCAGATACGCAGTATTTT

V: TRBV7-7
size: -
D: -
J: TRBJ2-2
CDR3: CASSLGLGSTGELFF
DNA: TGTGCTAGCAGCTTAGGTCTAGGGAGTACCGGGGAGCTGTTTTTT

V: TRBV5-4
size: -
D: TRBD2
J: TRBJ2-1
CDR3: CASSSGGPSSYNEQFF
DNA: TGTGCCAGCAGCTCGGGAGGCCCCAGCTCCTACAATGAGCAGTTCTTC

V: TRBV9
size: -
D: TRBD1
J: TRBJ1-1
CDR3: CASSRTGGRDTEAFF
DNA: TGTGCCAGCAGTCGGACAGGGGGCAGGGACACTGAAGCTTTCTTT

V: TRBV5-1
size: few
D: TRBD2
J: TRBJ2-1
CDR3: CASSLRTSGGNNEQFF
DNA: TGCGCCAGCAGCTTGAGGACTAGCGGGGGTAACAATGAGCAGTTCTTC

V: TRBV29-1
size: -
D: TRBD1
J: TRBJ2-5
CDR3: CSDLQGAGETQYF
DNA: TGCAGCGACTTACAGGGGGCAGGAGAGACCCAGTACTTC

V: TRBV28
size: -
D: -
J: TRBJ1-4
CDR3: CASSFHSAGGEKLFF
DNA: TGTGCCAGCAGTTTCCACTCCGCCGGAGGTGAAAAACTGTTTTTT

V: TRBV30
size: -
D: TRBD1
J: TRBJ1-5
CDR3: CAWGDRGNQPQHF
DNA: TGTGCCTGGGGGGACAGGGGTAATCAGCCCCAGCATTTT

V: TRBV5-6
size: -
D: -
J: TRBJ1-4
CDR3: CASSETNEKLFF
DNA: TGTGCCAGCAGCGAGACTAATGAAAAACTGTTTTTT

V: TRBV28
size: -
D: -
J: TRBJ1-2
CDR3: CASSSNYGYTF
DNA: TGTGCCAGCAGCTCTAACTATGGCTACACCTTC

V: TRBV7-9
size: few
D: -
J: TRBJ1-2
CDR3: CASSTTGDGYTF
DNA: TGTGCCAGCAGCACGACGGGTGATGGCTACACCTTC

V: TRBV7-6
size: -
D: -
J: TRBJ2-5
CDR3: CASSRQGGETQYF
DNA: TGTGCCAGCAGCCGACAAGGGGGAGAGACCCAGTACTTC

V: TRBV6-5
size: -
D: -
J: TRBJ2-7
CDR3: CASSYVGRGSEQYF
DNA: TGTGCCAGCAGTTACGTTGGCAGGGGAAGCGAGCAGTACTTC

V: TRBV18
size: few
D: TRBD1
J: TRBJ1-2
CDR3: CASSSQGARGYTF
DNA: TGTGCCAGCTCATCACAGGGGGCGCGTGGCTACACCTTC

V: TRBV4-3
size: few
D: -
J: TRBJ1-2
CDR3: CASSQEAEYSGYTF
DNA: TGCGCCAGCAGCCAAGAAGCCGAGTACTCTGGCTACACCTTC

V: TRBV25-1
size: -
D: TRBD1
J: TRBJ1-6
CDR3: CASSGRQGDSPLHF
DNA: TGTGCCAGCAGTGGCAGACAGGGGGATTCACCCCTCCACTTT

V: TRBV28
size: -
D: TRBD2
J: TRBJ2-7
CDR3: CASRPAPGAGRTYEQYF
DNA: TGTGCCAGCAGGCCCGCCCCGGGAGCGGGAAGGACCTACGAGCAGTACTTC

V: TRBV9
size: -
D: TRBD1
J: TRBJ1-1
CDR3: CASSVQGADTEAFF
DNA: TGTGCCAGCAGCGTACAGGGGGCCGACACTGAAGCTTTCTTT

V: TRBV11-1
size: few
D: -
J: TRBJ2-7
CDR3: CASSLVGAGEQYF
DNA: TGTGCCAGCAGCTTAGTTGGCGCGGGAGAGCAGTACTTC

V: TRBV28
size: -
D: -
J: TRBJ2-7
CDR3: CASSYDSYEQYF
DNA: TGTGCCAGCAGTTACGACAGCTACGAGCAGTACTTC

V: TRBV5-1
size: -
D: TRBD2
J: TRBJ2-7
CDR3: CASSETSGSYEQYF
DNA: TGCGCCAGCAGCGAGACTAGCGGCAGTTACGAGCAGTACTTC

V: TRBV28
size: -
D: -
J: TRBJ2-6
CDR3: CASSLAGRSGANVLTF
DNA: TGTGCCAGCAGTTTGGCAGGGAGGTCGGGGGCCAACGTCCTGACTTTC

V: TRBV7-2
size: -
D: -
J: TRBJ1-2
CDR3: CASSQPPLGNGYTF
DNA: TGTGCCAGCAGCCAACCCCCGCTGGGCAATGGCTACACCTTC

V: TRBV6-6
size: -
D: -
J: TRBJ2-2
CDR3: CASGVGGDTGELFF
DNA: TGTGCCAGTGGGGTCGGGGGTGACACCGGGGAGCTGTTTTTT

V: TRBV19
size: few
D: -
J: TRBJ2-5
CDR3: CASGPGDQETQYF
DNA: TGTGCCAGTGGACCAGGGGACCAAGAGACCCAGTACTTC

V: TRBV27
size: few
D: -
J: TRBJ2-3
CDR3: CASSRGTGTQYF
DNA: TGTGCCAGCAGTCGGGGTACCGGTACGCAGTATTTT

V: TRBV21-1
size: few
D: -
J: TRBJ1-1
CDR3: CASEQNRNTEAFF
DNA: TGTGCCAGCGAACAAAACAGAAACACTGAAGCTTTCTTT

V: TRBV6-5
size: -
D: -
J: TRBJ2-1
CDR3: CASSGLEKPYNEQFF
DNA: TGTGCCAGCAGCGGACTGGAGAAACCCTACAATGAGCAGTTCTTC

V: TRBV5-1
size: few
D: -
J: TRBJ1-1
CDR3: CASSFGGPSLGTEAFF
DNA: TGCGCCAGCAGCTTTGGTGGGCCCAGCCTTGGGACTGAAGCTTTCTTT

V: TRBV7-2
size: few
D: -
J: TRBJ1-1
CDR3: CASSLGGVGGEAFF
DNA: TGTGCCAGCAGCTTAGGTGGGGTCGGGGGTGAAGCTTTCTTT

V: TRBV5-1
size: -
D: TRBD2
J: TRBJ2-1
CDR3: CASSSGLAGTNEQFF
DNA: TGCGCCAGCAGCTCCGGACTAGCGGGAACCAATGAGCAGTTCTTC

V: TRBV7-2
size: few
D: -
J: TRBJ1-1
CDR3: CASSITVLRAEAFF
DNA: TGTGCCAGCAGCATTACGGTTTTACGCGCTGAAGCTTTCTTT

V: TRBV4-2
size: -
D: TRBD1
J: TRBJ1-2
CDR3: CASSLGWDRGPNNYGYTF
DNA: TGTGCCAGCAGCCTAGGTTGGGACAGGGGGCCGAACAACTATGGCTACACCTTC

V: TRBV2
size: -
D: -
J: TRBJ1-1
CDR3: CASGYLQGAEAFF
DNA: TGTGCCAGCGGCTACTTACAGGGCGCTGAAGCTTTCTTT

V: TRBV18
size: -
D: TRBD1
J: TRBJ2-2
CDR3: CASSPRGQANTGELFF
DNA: TGTGCCAGCTCACCACGGGGACAGGCGAATACCGGGGAGCTGTTTTTT

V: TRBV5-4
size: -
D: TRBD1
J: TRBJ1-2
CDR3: CASSQDWQGARYGYTF
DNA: TGCGCCAGCAGCCAAGATTGGCAGGGGGCACGTTATGGCTACACCTTC

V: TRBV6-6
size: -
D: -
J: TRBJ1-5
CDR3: CASRVGRGHQPQHF
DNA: TGTGCCAGCAGGGTCGGCAGGGGCCATCAGCCCCAGCATTTT

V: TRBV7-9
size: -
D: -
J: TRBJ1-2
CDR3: CASSLGGQPQGYTF
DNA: TGTGCCAGCAGCTTAGGCGGGCAGCCTCAGGGCTACACCTTC

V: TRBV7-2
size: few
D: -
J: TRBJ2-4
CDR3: CASSLVEGARAKNIQYF
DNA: TGTGCCAGCAGCTTAGTTGAAGGGGCCCGAGCCAAAAACATTCAGTACTTC

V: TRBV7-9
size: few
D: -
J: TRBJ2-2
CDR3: CASSLVWGAINTGELFF
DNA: TGTGCCAGCAGCTTAGTTTGGGGAGCCATCAACACCGGGGAGCTGTTTTTT

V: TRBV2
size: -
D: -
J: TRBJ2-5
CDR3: CASSAQIAGLETQYF
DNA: TGTGCCAGCAGTGCTCAGATCGCGGGGTTGGAAACCCAGTACTTC

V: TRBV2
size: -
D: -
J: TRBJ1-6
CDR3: CASIESFAFYSPLHF
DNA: TGTGCCAGCATTGAAAGCTTTGCCTTTTATTCACCCCTCCACTTT

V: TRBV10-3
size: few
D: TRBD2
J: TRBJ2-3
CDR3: CAISESTPSGGDTQYF
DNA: TGTGCCATCAGTGAGTCGACCCCTAGCGGGGGGGATACGCAGTATTTT

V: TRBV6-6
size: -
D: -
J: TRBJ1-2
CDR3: CASSYRTETNYGYTF
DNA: TGTGCCAGCAGCTATCGGACAGAGACTAACTATGGCTACACCTTC

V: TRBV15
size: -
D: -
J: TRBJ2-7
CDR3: CATSIEGSGRYEQYF
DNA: TGTGCCACCAGCATAGAAGGTTCAGGTCGTTACGAGCAGTACTTC